This T cell receptor (beta chain) was identified in a study of T cells in Graves' hyperthyroidism and ophthalmopathy (dated 2019 in TCRdb). Describing the broader study: Peripheral blood samples were taken at the time of initial diagnosis, prior to any treatment. A discovery cohort of around 100 patients, 43 with Graves' ophthalmopathy and fewer than 65 with stable Graves' hyperthyroidism, was used to find distinguishing TCR V-J signatures. Whether ophthalmopathy could be predicted prospectively was tested in an independent validation cohort made up of 18 to 20 hyperthyroidism patients plus 17 patients who later progressed to ophthalmopathy. The 75 to 100 discovery patients were randomly split 7:3 into training and test sets. The study also compared thyroid tissue and blood T-cell repertoires from more than five Graves' hyperthyroidism patients. After blood sampling, hyperthyroidism patients were treated with methimazole at a starting dose of 30 mg daily, and ophthalmopathy patients were treated with high-dose intravenous methylprednisolone. TCR Vbeta CDR3 sequencing of 135 peripheral blood samples (around 45 ophthalmopathy, approximately 80 hyperthyroidism and around 17 progressor patients) is reported in the paper. Study-wide findings and limitations: In validation, the model predicted progression to ophthalmopathy with about 71% sensitivity and about 72% specificity, a median of about 6.7 months before onset. No statistical method was used to set the sample size in advance, and investigators knew the group allocation. Most expanded thyroid clonotypes (frequency above 0.001) were also found in blood, which suggests that blood repertoires may mirror thyroid immune responses. Ophthalmopathy was separated from stable hyperthyroidism by a 13 V-J signature model, with roughly 88% sensitivity and about 81% specificity obtained in cross-validation and 80%/75% obtained in testing.

The TCR beta CDR3 regions were amplified from RNA transcripts. For the first round of RT-PCR on the TCR CDR3, the HTBI primer set was used together with the Qiagen OneStep RT-PCR kit. Libraries were constructed in a second round of multiplex PCR, after which size selection and purification were carried out. The libraries were sequenced on an Illumina HiSeq2000 using paired-end 100 bp reads. The published analysis was carried out like this. SOAPnuke was used to process the raw data, removing reads that contained adapters or uncalled bases, had a mean Phred below 15, or lacked an exact match to the constant primer or identifier. High-quality paired reads were merged with COPE v1.2.5, and unique nucleotide sequences were defined as clonotypes. MiTCR v1.1 was used to align the clonotypes against IMGT TRBV, TRBD and TRBJ reference segments. Only V-J combinations with frequency above 0.0001, covering roughly 99% of repertoires, were analysed. A TCS score was defined as the ratio between F50 (clonal expansion) and ExV (chaos), using BLOSUM62-based TCRdist between CDR3 peptides within each V-J. Welch's t-statistics and random forest reduced 450 to 600 V-J features to about 12, which were used in a naive Bayes classifier (R e1071). TCRdb took the public reads, trimmed them with fastp at Q25, ran MiXCR for clone calling and kept in-frame beta chains. Each entry is one CDR3 protein sequence, shown with its most common DNA and genes. The V and J calls, along with clone size, are taken from TCRdb and not from the paper's own processing. The sample data list 500,000 to 750,000 distinct CDR3 sequences, and 15% to 18% of these were observed just once. Of the sample, around 7.5% is held by the ten largest clones.

Points on this clonotype: Its specific antigen is unknown. One base away there is no much larger clone; base qualities are not given.

In the germline V gene, CDR1 corresponds to KGHSH and CDR2 to LQKENI. Trimming takes 2 bases off V and 5 bases off J; junction bases not matched to a gene: 9. The CDR3 goes from the cysteine to the phenylalanine over 16 residues. The read is trimmed to its CDR3 DNA, 48 bases read in frame from base 1. A patient counted as having stable Graves' hyperthyroidism if no progression to ophthalmopathy occurred over 18 months of follow-up. The hyperthyroidism patients were between 18 and 65 years old and newly diagnosed, with a disease duration of less than 2 months. The study excluded patients with uncontrolled infections, other autoimmune diseases, pregnancy or lactation. Diagnoses were based on clinical symptoms, serum thyroxine and TRAb, thyroid ultrasound and orbital computed tomography. PBMCs were isolated from 7.5 to 10 ml of fresh peripheral blood by Ficoll-Paque density gradient centrifugation. Total RNA was extracted using Trizol reagent, and RNA quality was assessed on an Agilent 2100 Bioanalyzer.

The rearranged segments are TRBV18 and TRBJ2-3; 8 bases in between match TRBD2. The source of this sequence is a woman between 25 and 40 years old with Graves' hyperthyroidism. Sample: blood. The base sequence is TGTGCCAGCTCACCAATTTCGGCGGGAGGCGTAGATACGCAGTATTTT. This codes for CASSPISAGGVDTQYF.